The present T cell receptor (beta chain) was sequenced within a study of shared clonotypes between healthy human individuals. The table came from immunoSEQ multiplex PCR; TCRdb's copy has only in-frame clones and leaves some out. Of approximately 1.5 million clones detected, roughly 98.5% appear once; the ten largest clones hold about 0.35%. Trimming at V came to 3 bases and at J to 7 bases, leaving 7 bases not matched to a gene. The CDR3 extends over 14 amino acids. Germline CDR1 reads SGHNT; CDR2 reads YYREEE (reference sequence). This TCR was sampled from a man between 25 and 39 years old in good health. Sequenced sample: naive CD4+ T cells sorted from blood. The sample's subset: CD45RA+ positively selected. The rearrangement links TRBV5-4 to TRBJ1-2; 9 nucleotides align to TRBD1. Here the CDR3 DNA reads TGTGCCAGCAGCTCCGGACAGGGGCTGGTTGGCTACACCTTC. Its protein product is CASSSGQGLVGYTF.